This TCR beta chain derives from a study of T cell responses to AZD1222 COVID-19 vaccine. Study findings and constraints: Increases in Spike-specific TCR breadth and depth were seen after two AZD1222 doses.

Germline-derived CDR1 and CDR2 are LNHDA and SQIVND (reference sequence). This CDR3 has 14 amino acids. V lost 3 bases to trimming and J lost 2 bases, with 9 bases between them. The protocol was immunoSEQ multiplex PCR, while the TCRdb copy is restricted to in-frame clones and leaves out a portion. The sample lists 150,000 to 200,000 clones; about 93% were seen once. Turning to this clone: Its matching antigen is unknown.

The chain links TRBV19 to TRBJ2-3, with no clear D. The material sequenced was peripheral blood, taken 28 days after the second dose of the MenACWY control vaccine. This receptor was identified in an adult who received the MenACWY meningococcal vaccine as a control. The CDR3 DNA sequence: TGTGCCAGTAGTATGCGACGGATCACAGATACGCAGTATTTT. Translated, it gives CASSMRRITDTQYF.